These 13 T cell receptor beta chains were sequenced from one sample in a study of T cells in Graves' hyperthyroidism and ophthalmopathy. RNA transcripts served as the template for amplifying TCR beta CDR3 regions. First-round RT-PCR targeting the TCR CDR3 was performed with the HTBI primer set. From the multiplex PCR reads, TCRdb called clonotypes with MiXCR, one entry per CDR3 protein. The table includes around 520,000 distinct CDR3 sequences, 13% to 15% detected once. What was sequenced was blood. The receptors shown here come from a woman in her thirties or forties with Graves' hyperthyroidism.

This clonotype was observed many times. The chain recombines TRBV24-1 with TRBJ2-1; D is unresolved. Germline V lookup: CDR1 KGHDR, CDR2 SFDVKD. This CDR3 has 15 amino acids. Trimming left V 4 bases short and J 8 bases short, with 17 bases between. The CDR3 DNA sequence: TGTGCCACCAGTGACCAAGACACGTCGATGGATGAGCAGTTCTTC. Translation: CATSDQDTSMDEQFF.

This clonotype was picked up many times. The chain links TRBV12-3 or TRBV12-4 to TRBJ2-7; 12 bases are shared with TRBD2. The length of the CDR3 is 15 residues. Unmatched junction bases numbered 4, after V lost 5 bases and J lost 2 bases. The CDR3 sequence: CASSQLAGGPYEQYF. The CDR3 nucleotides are TGTGCCAGCAGTCAACTAGCGGGAGGCCCCTACGAGCAGTACTTC.

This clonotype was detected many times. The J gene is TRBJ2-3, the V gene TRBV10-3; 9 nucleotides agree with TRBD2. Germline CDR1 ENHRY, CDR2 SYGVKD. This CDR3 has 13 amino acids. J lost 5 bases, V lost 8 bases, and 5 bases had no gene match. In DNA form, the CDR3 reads TGTGCCATCCGTAGCGGGAGTAAAGATACGCAGTATTTT. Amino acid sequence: CAIRSGSKDTQYF.

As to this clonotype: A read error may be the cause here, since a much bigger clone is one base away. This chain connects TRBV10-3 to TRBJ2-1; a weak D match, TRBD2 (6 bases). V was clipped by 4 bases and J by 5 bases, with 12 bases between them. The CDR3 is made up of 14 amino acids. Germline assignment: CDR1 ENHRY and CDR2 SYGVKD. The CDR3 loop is CAISVSSVDNEQFF. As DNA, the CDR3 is TGTGCCATCAGTGTGTCTAGCGTCGACAATGAGCAGTTCTTC.

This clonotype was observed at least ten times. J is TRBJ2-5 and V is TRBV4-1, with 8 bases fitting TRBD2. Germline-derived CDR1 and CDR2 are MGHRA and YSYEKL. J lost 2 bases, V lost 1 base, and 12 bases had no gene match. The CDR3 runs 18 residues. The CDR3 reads CASSQGVTRAGDQETQYF. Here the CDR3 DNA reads TGCGCCAGCAGCCAAGGGGTTACGAGAGCGGGAGATCAAGAGACCCAGTACTTC.

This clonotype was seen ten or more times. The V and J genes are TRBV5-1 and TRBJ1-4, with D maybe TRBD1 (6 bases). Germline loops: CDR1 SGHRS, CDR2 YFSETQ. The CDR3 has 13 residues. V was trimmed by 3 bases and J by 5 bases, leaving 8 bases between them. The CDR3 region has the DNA TGCGCCAGCAGCTCAACAGGGAATGAAAAACTGTTTTTT. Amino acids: CASSSTGNEKLFF.

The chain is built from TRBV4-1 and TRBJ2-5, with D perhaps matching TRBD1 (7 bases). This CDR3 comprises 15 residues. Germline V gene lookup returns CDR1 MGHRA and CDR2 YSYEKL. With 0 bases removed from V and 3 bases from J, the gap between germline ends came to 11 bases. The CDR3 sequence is CASSQDARGEETQYF. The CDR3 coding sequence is TGCGCCAGCAGCCAAGATGCCAGGGGGGAAGAGACCCAGTACTTC.

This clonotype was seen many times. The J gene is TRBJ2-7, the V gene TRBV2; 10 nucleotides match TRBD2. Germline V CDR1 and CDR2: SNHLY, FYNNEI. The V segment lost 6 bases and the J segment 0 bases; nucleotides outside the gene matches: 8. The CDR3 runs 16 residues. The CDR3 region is CASRNLAGALSYEQYF. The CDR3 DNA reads TGTGCCAGCAGAAACCTAGCGGGGGCACTCTCCTACGAGCAGTACTTC.

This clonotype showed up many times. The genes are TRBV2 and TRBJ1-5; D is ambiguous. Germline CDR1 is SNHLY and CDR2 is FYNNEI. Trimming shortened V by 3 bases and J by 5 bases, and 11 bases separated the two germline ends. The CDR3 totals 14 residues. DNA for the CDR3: TGTGCCAGCAGTGATTTGTTTGGAGATCAGCCCCAGCATTTT. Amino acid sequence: CASSDLFGDQPQHF.

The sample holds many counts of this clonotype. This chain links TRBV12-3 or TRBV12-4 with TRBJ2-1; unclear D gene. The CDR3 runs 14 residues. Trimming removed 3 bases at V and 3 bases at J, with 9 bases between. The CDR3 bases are TGTGCCAGCAGTTTTGGCTCCATCTACAATGAGCAGTTCTTC. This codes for CASSFGSIYNEQFF.

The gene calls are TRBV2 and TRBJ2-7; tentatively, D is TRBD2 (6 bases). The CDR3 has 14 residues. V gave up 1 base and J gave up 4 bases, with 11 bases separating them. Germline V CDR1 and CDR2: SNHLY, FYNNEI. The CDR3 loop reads CASSEVASEYEQYF. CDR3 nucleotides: TGTGCCAGCAGTGAAGTAGCTAGCGAATACGAGCAGTACTTC.

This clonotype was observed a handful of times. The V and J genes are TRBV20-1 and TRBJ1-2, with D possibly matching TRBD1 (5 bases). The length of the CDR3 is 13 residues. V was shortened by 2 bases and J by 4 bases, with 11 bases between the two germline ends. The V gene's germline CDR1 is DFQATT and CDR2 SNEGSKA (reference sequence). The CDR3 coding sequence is TGCAGTGCTAGACCTTGGGACGGCTATGGCTACACCTTC. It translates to CSARPWDGYGYTF.

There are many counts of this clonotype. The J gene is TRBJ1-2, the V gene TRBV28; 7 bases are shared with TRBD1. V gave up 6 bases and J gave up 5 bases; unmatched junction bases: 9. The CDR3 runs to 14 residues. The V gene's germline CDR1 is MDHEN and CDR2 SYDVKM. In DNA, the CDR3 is TGTGCCAGCAGGGACGGGACAGCAGTTTATGGCTACACCTTC. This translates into CASRDGTAVYGYTF.